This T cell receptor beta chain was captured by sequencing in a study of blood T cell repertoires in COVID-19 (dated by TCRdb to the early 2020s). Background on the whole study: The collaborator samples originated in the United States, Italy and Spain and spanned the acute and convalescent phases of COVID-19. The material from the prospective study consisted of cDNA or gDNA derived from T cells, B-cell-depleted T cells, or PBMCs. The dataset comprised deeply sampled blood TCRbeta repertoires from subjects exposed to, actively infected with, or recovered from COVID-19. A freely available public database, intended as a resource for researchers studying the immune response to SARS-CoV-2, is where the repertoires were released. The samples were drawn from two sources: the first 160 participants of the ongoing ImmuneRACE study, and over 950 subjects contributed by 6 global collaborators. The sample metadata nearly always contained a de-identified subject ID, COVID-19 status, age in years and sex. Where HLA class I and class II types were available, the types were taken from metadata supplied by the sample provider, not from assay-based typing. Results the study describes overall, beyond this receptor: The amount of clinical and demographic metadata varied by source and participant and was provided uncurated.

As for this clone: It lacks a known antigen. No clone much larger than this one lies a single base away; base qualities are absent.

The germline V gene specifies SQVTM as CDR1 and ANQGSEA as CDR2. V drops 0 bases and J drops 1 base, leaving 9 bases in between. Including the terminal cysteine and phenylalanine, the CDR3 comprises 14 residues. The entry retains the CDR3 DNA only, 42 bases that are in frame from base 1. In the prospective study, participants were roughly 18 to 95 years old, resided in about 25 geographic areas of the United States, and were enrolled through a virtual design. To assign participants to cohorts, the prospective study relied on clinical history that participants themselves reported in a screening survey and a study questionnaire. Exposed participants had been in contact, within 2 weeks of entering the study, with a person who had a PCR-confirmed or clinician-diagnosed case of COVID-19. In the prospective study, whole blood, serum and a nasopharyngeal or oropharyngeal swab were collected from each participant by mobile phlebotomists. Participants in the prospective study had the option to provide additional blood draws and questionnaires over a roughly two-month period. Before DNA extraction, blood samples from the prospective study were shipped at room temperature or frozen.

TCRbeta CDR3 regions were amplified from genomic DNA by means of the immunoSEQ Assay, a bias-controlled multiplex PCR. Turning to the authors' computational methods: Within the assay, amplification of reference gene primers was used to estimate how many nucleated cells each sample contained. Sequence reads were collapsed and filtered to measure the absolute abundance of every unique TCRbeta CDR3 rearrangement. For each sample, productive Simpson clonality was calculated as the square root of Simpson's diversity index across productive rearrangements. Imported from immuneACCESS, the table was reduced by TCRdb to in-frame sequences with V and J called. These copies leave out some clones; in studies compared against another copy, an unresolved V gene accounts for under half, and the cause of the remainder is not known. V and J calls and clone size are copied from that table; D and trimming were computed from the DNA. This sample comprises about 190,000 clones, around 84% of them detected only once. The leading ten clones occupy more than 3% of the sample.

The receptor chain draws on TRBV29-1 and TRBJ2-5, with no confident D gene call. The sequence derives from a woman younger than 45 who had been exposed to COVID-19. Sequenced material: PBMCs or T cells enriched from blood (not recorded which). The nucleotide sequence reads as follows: TGCAGCGTTGAAGATGCCTACAGCCAAGAGACCCAGTACTTC. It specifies CSVEDAYSQETQYF.